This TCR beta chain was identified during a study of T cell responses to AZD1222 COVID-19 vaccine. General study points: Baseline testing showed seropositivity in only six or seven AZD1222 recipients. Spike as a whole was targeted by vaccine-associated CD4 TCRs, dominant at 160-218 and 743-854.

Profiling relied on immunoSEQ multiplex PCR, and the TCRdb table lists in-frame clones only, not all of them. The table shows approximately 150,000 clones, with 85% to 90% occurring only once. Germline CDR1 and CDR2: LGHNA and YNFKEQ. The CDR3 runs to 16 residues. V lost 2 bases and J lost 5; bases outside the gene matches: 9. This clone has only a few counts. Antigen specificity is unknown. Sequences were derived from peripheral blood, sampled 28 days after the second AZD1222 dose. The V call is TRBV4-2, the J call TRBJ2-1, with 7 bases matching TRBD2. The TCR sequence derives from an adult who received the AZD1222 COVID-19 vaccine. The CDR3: CASSQQEAGTDNEQFF. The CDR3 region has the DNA TGTGCCAGCAGCCAACAGGAAGCGGGGACTGACAATGAGCAGTTCTTC.